This note documents a single T cell receptor beta chain sequence. The data stem from a study of blood T cells in healthy people across ages. V was trimmed by 0 bases and J by 10 bases, leaving 16 bases between them. The CDR3 is 14 residues long. Germline V gene data show CDR1 as SGHDN and CDR2 as FVKESK. For the second PCR, which ran for about 7 to 11 cycles, a sample-barcoded 5' primer and a J-beta primer mix were used. Using its own MiXCR run on the 5' RACE reads, TCRdb lists one record per CDR3 protein. The table includes about 970,000 distinct CDR3 sequences, about 53% detected once. This TCR was sampled from a woman aged 55-69 years in good health. The chain carries TRBV14 and TRBJ2-7, with D unresolved. What was sequenced was blood. In nucleotides, the CDR3 is TGTGCCAGCAGCCAAGAAGGGTCCAGGCGGATACAGTACTTC. Amino acids: CASSQEGSRRIQYF.